The present T cell receptor (beta chain) was sequenced within a study of blood T cell repertoires in COVID-19. Per the germline V gene, CDR1 is LNHDA and CDR2 is SQIVND (reference sequence). This CDR3 comprises 15 residues. V dropped 5 bases and J dropped 3; count of bases not matched to a gene: 9. In the original analysis: It was from reference gene primer amplification that nucleated cell counts were estimated. Clones were sequenced by immunoSEQ multiplex PCR, and TCRdb holds only the in-frame ones, with some missing. The V and J calls and clone size come from that table; D and trimming were worked out from the DNA. The top ten hold around 7.5% of the sample, which has about 120,000 clones, roughly four fifths seen once.

This sequence joins TRBV19 and TRBJ2-7, with TRBD2 matching over 8 bases. The sample was peripheral blood. This sequence was found in a man between 65 and 85 years old with active or convalescent COVID-19. The CDR3 DNA is TGTGCCAGTAGTTCAAGGACTAGCACCTACTACGAGCAGTACTTC. Translation gives CASSSRTSTYYEQYF.